This T cell receptor beta chain stems from a study of blood T cell repertoires in COVID-19. Overall study context: Sources were T cells, B-cell-depleted T cells, or PBMCs; the material itself was cDNA or gDNA.

Using immunoSEQ multiplex PCR, the repertoire was profiled, and TCRdb retains in-frame clones only, with some absent. The data show over 150,000 clones, approximately 83% seen once. The CDR3 spans 13 residues. Per the germline V gene, CDR1 is LNHDA and CDR2 is SQIVND (reference sequence). V lost 6 bases and J lost 4, with 10 bases in between. This clonotype was sampled from a man aged 65-85 years with active or convalescent COVID-19. Sequenced sample: peripheral blood. The chain carries TRBV19 and TRBJ1-3, with D perhaps TRBD1 (5 bases). The CDR3 bases are TGTGCCAGTAGCTCAGGGAAGGGAAACACCATATATTTT. Translating gives CASSSGKGNTIYF.